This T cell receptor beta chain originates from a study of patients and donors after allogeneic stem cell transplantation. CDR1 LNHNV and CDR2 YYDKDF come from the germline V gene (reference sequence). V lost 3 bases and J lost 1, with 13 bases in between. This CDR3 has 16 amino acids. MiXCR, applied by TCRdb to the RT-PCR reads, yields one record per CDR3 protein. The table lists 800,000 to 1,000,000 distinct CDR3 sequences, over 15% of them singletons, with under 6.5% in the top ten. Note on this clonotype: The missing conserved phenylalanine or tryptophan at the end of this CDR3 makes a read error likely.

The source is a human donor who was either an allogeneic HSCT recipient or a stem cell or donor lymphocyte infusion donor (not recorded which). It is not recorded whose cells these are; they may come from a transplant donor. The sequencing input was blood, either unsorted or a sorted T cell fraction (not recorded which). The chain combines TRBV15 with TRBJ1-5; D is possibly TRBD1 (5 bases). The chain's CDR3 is CATSSLGEESNQPQHL. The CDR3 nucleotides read TGTGCCACCAGCAGTCTGGGGGAAGAGAGCAATCAGCCCCAGCATCTT.